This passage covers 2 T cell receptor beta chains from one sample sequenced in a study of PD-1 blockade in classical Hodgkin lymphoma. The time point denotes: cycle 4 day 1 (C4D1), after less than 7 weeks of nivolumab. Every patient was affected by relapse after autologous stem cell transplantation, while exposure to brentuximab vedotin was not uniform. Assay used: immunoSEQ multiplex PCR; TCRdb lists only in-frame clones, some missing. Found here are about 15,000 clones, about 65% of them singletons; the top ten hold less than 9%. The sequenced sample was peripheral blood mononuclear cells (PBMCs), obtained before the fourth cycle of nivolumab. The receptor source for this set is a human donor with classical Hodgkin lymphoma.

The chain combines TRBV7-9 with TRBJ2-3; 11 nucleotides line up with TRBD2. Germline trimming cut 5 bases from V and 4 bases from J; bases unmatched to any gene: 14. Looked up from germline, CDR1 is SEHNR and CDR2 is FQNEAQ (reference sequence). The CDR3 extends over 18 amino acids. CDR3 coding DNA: TGTGCCAGCAGCCCTAGTCCCGGGACTAGCGGCCTGGCAGATACGCAGTATTTT. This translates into CASSPSPGTSGLADTQYF.

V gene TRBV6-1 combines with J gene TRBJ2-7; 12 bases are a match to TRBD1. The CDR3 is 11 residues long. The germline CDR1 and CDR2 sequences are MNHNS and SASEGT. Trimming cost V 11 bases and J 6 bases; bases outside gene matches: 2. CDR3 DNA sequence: TGTGCCGCGGGACAGGGGGCCGAGCAGTACTTC. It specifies CAAGQGAEQYF.